Below are 6 T cell receptor beta chains sequenced from a single sample in a study of T cells after yellow fever vaccination. From the 5' RACE reads, TCRdb called clonotypes with MiXCR, one entry per CDR3 protein. Of hundreds of thousands of distinct CDR3 sequences listed, about 19% are singletons. Sequenced here: PBMCs, sampled before the yellow fever booster vaccination. Source of these receptors: a man aged 18-30 years who received the YFV17D yellow fever vaccine.

This clonotype was counted between two and nine times. The genes are TRBV4-3 and TRBJ2-3, with D perhaps TRBD1 or TRBD2 (6 bases each). Germline CDR1 and CDR2: LGHNA and YSLEER. The CDR3 extends over 16 amino acids. V lost 0 bases and J 4 bases, leaving 14 bases between the germline ends. The CDR3 loop is CASSQDPGGAADTQYF. CDR3 coding DNA: TGCGCCAGCAGCCAAGATCCCGGGGGCGCGGCAGATACGCAGTATTTT.

This chain joins TRBV7-2 and TRBJ2-1; TRBD2 is a possible D gene (6 bases). Germline values: CDR1 SGHTA, CDR2 FQGNSA. V was clipped by 4 bases and J by 7 bases, with 20 bases between them. The CDR3 length is 16 residues. Written as DNA, the CDR3 is TGTGCCAGCAGCTCGAGATTACGACTAGTCGGTAATGAGCAGTTCTTC. This sequence encodes CASSSRLRLVGNEQFF.

This clonotype was seen more than once but under ten times. The chain is built from TRBV4-1 and TRBJ1-2; no reliable D call. Trimming cost V 1 base and J 9 bases, with 12 bases left between them. The CDR3 spans 13 residues. Per the germline V gene, CDR1 is MGHRA and CDR2 is YSYEKL. This CDR3 reads CASSQGPSLSYTF. The CDR3, as DNA: TGCGCCAGCAGCCAAGGACCCTCTTTAAGCTACACCTTC.

V is TRBV12-3 or TRBV12-4 and J is TRBJ2-7; weak D call: TRBD1 (7 bases). V was cut by 4 bases and J by 3 bases, with 16 bases left in between. This CDR3 is 15 amino acids long. CDR3 nucleotide sequence: TGTGCCAGCAGTTCACCCGGGACAGCGGGCTACGAGCAGTACTTC. Translated, it gives CASSSPGTAGYEQYF.

The J gene is TRBJ2-2, the V gene TRBV5-4; D might be TRBD1 (7 bases). V was cut by 4 bases and J by 5 bases, with 18 bases left in between. There are 16 residues in the CDR3. Germline V gene sequence: CDR1 SGHNT, CDR2 YYREEE (reference sequence). The CDR3 sequence: CASSPGDRGPTGELFF. The CDR3 region has the DNA TGTGCCAGCAGCCCGGGAGATAGGGGGCCTACCGGGGAGCTGTTTTTT.

In the case of this clonotype: At one of its ends the junction is not consistent with the germline gene, which may arise from a read error. The V gene is TRBV20-1, the J gene TRBJ2-5; D call uncertain. The germline gives CDR1 DFQATT, CDR2 SNEGSKA (reference sequence). The CDR3 length is 13 residues. The CDR3 nucleotides read TGCAGCGCTACTCCGGAACACCAAGAGACCCAGTACTTC. Translated: CSATPEHQETQYF.